This passage covers 19 T cell receptor beta chains from one sample sequenced in a study of shared clonotypes between healthy human individuals. The naive CD8 subset, CD45RO-negative cells positively selected for CCR7, excluded terminally differentiated effector memory CD45RA+ cells. Clones were sequenced by immunoSEQ multiplex PCR, and TCRdb holds only the in-frame ones, with some missing. The repertoire holds about 2 million clones, less than 95% seen once, with roughly 1.1% in the top ten. Sequencing was carried out using naive CD8+ T cells sorted from blood. These receptor sequences come from a man younger than 35 in good health.

The V and J genes are TRBV19 and TRBJ1-2; no definite D call. Trimming left V 2 bases short and J 5 bases short, with 24 bases between. CDR1 LNHDA and CDR2 SQIVND come from the germline V gene (reference sequence). The CDR3 runs to 18 residues. CDR3 coding DNA: TGTGCCAGTAGTATACGGAATAGCTTTAAGCTTCCAGGATATGGCTACACCTTC. This gives the protein CASSIRNSFKLPGYGYTF.

The chain has TRBV19 and TRBJ1-5; no clear D gene. CDR1 and CDR2 (germline): LNHDA, SQIVND (reference sequence). V was cut by 1 base and J by 2 bases, with 12 bases left in between. The CDR3 has 16 amino acids. The CDR3 reads CASSIGAVNGNQPQHF. The CDR3 DNA sequence: TGTGCCAGTAGTATAGGGGCAGTGAACGGCAATCAGCCCCAGCATTTT.

The gene calls are TRBV30 and TRBJ2-7, with no clear D. The CDR3 has 12 amino acids. Germline V CDR1 and CDR2: GTSNPN, SVGIG (reference sequence). Trimming left V 2 bases short and J 6 bases short, with 11 bases between. The CDR3 reads CAWSYGSSEQYF. The CDR3 DNA reads as TGTGCCTGGAGTTACGGGTCGAGCGAGCAGTACTTC.

In the case of this clone: Other DNA variants within this sample encode the same CDR3. The V gene is TRBV27, the J gene TRBJ1-1; a weak D match, TRBD1 (6 bases). Trimming cost V 5 bases and J 4 bases, with 14 bases left between them. This CDR3 is built from 14 residues. From germline, CDR1 is MNHEY and CDR2 SMNVEV (reference sequence). This CDR3 is CASSPLGAGTEAFF. Here the CDR3 DNA reads TGTGCCAGCAGTCCCCTGGGGGCAGGCACTGAAGCTTTCTTT.

The genes are TRBV9 and TRBJ2-1; D gene ambiguous. V was clipped by 0 bases and J by 8 bases, with 9 bases between them. CDR3 size: 13 residues. CDR1 is SGDLS, CDR2 YYNGEE, per germline. The CDR3 bases are TGTGCCAGCAGCGTAGATTGGCCAGATGAGCAGTTCTTC. Residues: CASSVDWPDEQFF.

This chain uses TRBV10-2 with TRBJ2-7; D call uncertain. The CDR3 has 13 amino acids. With 4 bases removed from V and 2 bases from J, the gap between germline ends came to 9 bases. Germline CDR1 reads WSHSY; CDR2 reads SAAADI. In nucleotides, the CDR3 is TGCGCCAGCAGTGTACTACGTGCCTACGAGCAGTACTTC. Translated: CASSVLRAYEQYF.

This clone was seen just once. The chain uses TRBV11-2 and TRBJ2-1, with D tentatively TRBD1 (6 bases). CDR3 length: 13 amino acids. The germline V gene encodes CDR1 SGHAT and CDR2 FQNNGV. Trimming cost V 2 bases and J 13 bases, with 15 bases left between them. CDR3 loop: CASSLLRGIDQFF. Written as DNA, the CDR3 is TGTGCCAGCAGCTTACTAAGGGGGATTGACCAGTTCTTC.

This rearrangement joins TRBV6-5 to TRBJ2-3; D is possibly TRBD1 (6 bases). Trimming stripped 3 bases from V and 2 bases from J, with 12 bases between. Looked up from germline, CDR1 is MNHEY and CDR2 is SVGAGI. The length of the CDR3 is 15 residues. DNA of the CDR3: TGTGCCAGCAGTTATGACAGGAGTTTCACAGATACGCAGTATTTT. Translated, it gives CASSYDRSFTDTQYF.

This chain uses TRBV5-6 with TRBJ2-1; D gene unclear. The germline V gene encodes CDR1 SGHDT and CDR2 YYEEEE. This CDR3 region has 16 residues. Trimming left V 1 base short and J 0 bases short, with 11 bases between. In nucleotides, the CDR3 is TGTGCCAGCAGCTTGAGTGACCAAGGCTCCTACAATGAGCAGTTCTTC. Translation: CASSLSDQGSYNEQFF.

J is TRBJ2-7 and V is TRBV7-2; D is possibly TRBD1 or TRBD2 (5 bases each). V was clipped by 5 bases and J by 6 bases, with 17 bases between them. Germline V gene sequence: CDR1 SGHTA, CDR2 FQGNSA. The CDR3 consists of 14 residues. The CDR3 DNA reads as TGTGCCAGCAGCCTGAGGGACCCCTTCGGCGAGCAGTACTTC. Translated: CASSLRDPFGEQYF. The full variable domain, completed using reference TRBV7-2 and TRBJ2-7, is GAGVSQSPSNKVTEKGKDVELRCDPISGHTALYWYRQSLGQGLEFLIYFQGNSAPDKSGLPSDRFSAERTGGSVSTLTIQRTQQEDSAVYLCASSLRDPFGEQYFGPGTRLTVT.

In the case of this clone: Within the sample, other DNA sequences also encode this same CDR3. J is TRBJ1-1 and V is TRBV6-5, with D perhaps matching TRBD1 (5 bases). The CDR3 is 13 amino acids. Germline CDR1 and CDR2: MNHEY and SVGAGI. V was pared by 2 bases and J by 2 bases, with 6 bases between. CDR3 in amino acids: CASSYRGNTEAFF. CDR3 DNA sequence: TGTGCCAGCAGTTACAGGGGCAACACTGAAGCTTTCTTT.

This chain connects TRBV4-1 to TRBJ2-7; D possibly corresponds to TRBD1 (6 bases). V shed 0 bases and J shed 1 base, with 13 bases lying between them. Looked up from germline, CDR1 is MGHRA and CDR2 is YSYEKL. The length of the CDR3 is 16 residues. Written as DNA, the CDR3 is TGCGCCAGCAGCCAAGACCAGGGGAAGGGTTCCTACGAGCAGTACTTC. Translating it yields CASSQDQGKGSYEQYF.

The V and J genes are TRBV6-4 and TRBJ2-3; the D gene could be TRBD1 or TRBD2 (5 bases each). This CDR3 is 13 amino acids long. Germline-derived CDR1 and CDR2 are MRHNA and SNTAGT. Deletions cut 4 bases from V and 1 base from J, with 6 bases between. CDR3 in DNA: TGTGCCAGCAGTGCGGGACGCACAGATACGCAGTATTTT. Its protein product is CASSAGRTDTQYF.

The chain links TRBV15 to TRBJ1-2; D call uncertain. The germline CDR1 and CDR2 sequences are LNHNV and YYDKDF (reference sequence). V gave up 4 bases and J gave up 3 bases, with 6 bases separating them. The CDR3 contains 12 residues. The CDR3: CATSITDYGYTF. The CDR3 DNA follows: TGTGCCACCAGCATAACGGACTATGGCTACACCTTC.

V usage is TRBV27 and J usage is TRBJ2-2; TRBD2 agrees at 11 bases. V shed 7 bases and J 3 bases; nucleotides not matched to a gene: 10. Germline V CDR1 and CDR2: MNHEY, SMNVEV (reference sequence). CDR3 length: 17 amino acids. CDR3 DNA: TGTGCCAGCACCTCTCTAGCGGGGGGAGGTTACACCGGGGAGCTGTTTTTT. This encodes CASTSLAGGGYTGELFF.

This chain uses TRBV29-1 with TRBJ2-1, with TRBD2 matching over 10 bases. With 6 bases clipped from V and 7 bases from J, the junction kept 9 bases outside the gene matches. Germline V CDR1 and CDR2: SQVTM, ANQGSEA. The CDR3 spans 14 residues. The CDR3 reads CSVVLAGVGNEQFF. CDR3 sequence (DNA): TGCAGCGTGGTCCTAGCGGGAGTGGGGAATGAGCAGTTCTTC.

The V gene is TRBV6-5, the J gene TRBJ2-2; unclear D gene. Per the germline V gene, CDR1 is MNHEY and CDR2 is SVGAGI. V lost 2 bases and J lost 4, with 5 bases in between. The CDR3 loop spans 13 amino acids. CDR3: CASSYETTGELFF. The DNA of the CDR3 is TGTGCCAGCAGTTACGAAACCACCGGGGAGCTGTTTTTT.

This clone was counted a single time. Other DNA sequences within the sample encode an identical CDR3. The chain links TRBV6-1 to TRBJ2-1; TRBD2 agrees at 10 bases. The CDR3 spans 15 residues. The germline gives CDR1 MNHNS, CDR2 SASEGT. The V and J ends lost 1 base and 3 bases, in that order; junction bases with no gene match: 0. The CDR3 loop is CASSEGTSGYNEQFF. CDR3 in DNA: TGTGCCAGCAGTGAAGGGACTAGCGGCTACAATGAGCAGTTCTTC.

This chain connects TRBV20-1 to TRBJ1-1; D is possibly TRBD1 (6 bases). Trimming removed 7 bases at V and 8 bases at J, with 11 bases between. Germline V lookup: CDR1 DFQATT, CDR2 SNEGSKA (reference sequence). The CDR3 is 10 amino acids. The CDR3 sequence is CSVAGGEAFF. The CDR3 DNA follows: TGCAGTGTCGCCGGGGGCGAAGCTTTCTTT.